A selection of T cell receptor beta chains follows, all from one sample in a study of shared clonotypes between healthy human individuals. Clones were read by immunoSEQ multiplex PCR, and TCRdb kept only the in-frame ones, dropping some. Among fewer than 1 million clones listed, 90% to 97% were seen once. Source material: naive CD8+ T cells sorted from blood. Receptors originate from a man between 25 and 39 years old in good health. Each CDR3 is given with its conserved first and last residue. The size field is filled for only some rows; it gives once, few, many or a size class.

V gene	J gene	clone size	CDR3 length	CDR3 protein
TRBV20-1	TRBJ2-7	once	10	CSAGVWEQYF
TRBV11-2	TRBJ1-1	.	13	CASSLIGWDNAFF
TRBV7-9	TRBJ2-5	.	15	CASSLIAGRGETQYF
TRBV11-2	TRBJ2-1	.	15	CASSPVHGAFRGQFF
TRBV14	TRBJ2-7	.	15	CASKHRDSPSYEQYF
TRBV28	TRBJ2-3	.	16	CASSPTGYSSTDTQYF
TRBV5-1	TRBJ2-7	.	18	CASSSSAGGTDLNYEQYF
TRBV28	TRBJ2-4	.	16	CASSFSTSGRAAIQYF
TRBV11-2	TRBJ2-1	once	14	CASSLSTLDNEQFF
TRBV7-6	TRBJ2-7	.	15	CASSPGTGSFYEQYF
TRBV4-1	TRBJ2-3	.	15	CASSQDNFSTDTQYF
TRBV5-1	TRBJ1-1	once	13	CASSPGWNTEAFF
TRBV5-6	TRBJ2-2	.	12	CASSLFSGELFF
TRBV9	TRBJ2-1	.	23	CASSVHSARLAPDGEGSYNEQFF
TRBV6-5	TRBJ2-1	.	12	CASRPRGNEQFF
TRBV9	TRBJ2-7	.	14	CASSARQGINEQYF
TRBV6-5	TRBJ1-1	.	15	CASSFSGGGVTEAFF
TRBV7-9	TRBJ2-3	.	19	CASSLRRIPETGTTDTQYF
TRBV7-6	TRBJ2-7	.	13	CASSLEHQYEQYF
TRBV7-8	TRBJ2-1	.	12	CASSSSENEQFF